This entry features one TCR beta chain sequence. Its antigen is not known. Triplicate roughly 300,000-cell sorts were made of each CD8+ T cell subset. The authors gated naive CD8+ T cells as CD45RO-CCR7+CD27+CD95-. This entry is derived from a study of CXCR3-negative and CXCR3-positive naive CD8 T cells. Study overall: Around 140 million TRB reads were obtained overall (about 1.5 +/- 0.3 million per library).

The CDR3 extends over 15 amino acids. CDR1 ENHRY and CDR2 SYGVKD come from the germline V gene. Study findings and constraints: CXCR3-positive naive cells had TRB CDR3s that were more hydrophobic than CXCR3-negative naive cells had. Memory CD8+ cells showed much lower diversity, while both naive subsets were comparably high.

UMI-tagged TRB cDNA libraries were built via 5' RACE. TCRdb re-called the 5' RACE reads and catalogs CDR3 proteins one per entry, DNA excluded. The listing records some 54,000 distinct CDR3 sequences. V gene TRBV10-3 combines with J gene TRBJ2-1; TCRdb's D call of TRBD1 is untestable without DNA. The TCR originated in a human donor in good health. Some clones in this sample may be carry-over from other donors' samples. The sequencing input was naive CXCR3+ CD8+ T cells from blood. The subset is: CD45RO-CCR7+CD27+CD95- naive CD8+ T cells expressing CXCR3 (TNR3+). The CDR3 sequence is CAISDPDRTYNEQFF.